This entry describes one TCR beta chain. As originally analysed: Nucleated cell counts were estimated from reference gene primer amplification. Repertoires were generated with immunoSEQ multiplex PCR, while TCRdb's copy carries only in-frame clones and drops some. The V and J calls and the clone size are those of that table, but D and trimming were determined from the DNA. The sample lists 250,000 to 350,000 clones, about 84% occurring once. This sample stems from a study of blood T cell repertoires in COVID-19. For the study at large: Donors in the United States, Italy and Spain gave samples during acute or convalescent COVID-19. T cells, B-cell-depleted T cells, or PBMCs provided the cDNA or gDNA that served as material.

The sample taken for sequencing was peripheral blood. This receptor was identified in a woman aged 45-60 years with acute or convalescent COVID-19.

The CDR3 loop reads CAISAEREAIYEQYF. The CDR3 coding sequence is TGTGCCATCAGTGCTGAGCGGGAGGCTATCTACGAGCAGTACTTC. The chain couples TRBV10-3 to TRBJ2-7, with 9 bases aligning to TRBD2. Unmatched junction bases numbered 7, after V lost 4 bases and J lost 3 bases. Germline assignment: CDR1 ENHRY and CDR2 SYGVKD. The CDR3 covers 15 residues.